The 22 T cell receptor beta chains given below trace back to one sample, sequenced in a study of blood T cell repertoires in COVID-19. Sequencing was performed with immunoSEQ multiplex PCR; in TCRdb, only in-frame clones are kept and a portion is missing. The table shows fewer than 500,000 clones, with more than 65% occurring only once. Sequences were obtained from peripheral blood. These receptor sequences come from a human donor with acute or convalescent COVID-19. The donor label of this sample is uncertain.

V usage is TRBV4-1 and J usage is TRBJ1-1, with D maybe TRBD1 (6 bases). V lost 0 bases, J lost 4 bases, and 12 bases lay in between. Germline CDR1 and CDR2: MGHRA and YSYEKL. This CDR3 contains 15 residues. CDR3 sequence: CASSQDNPRGTEAFF. CDR3 nucleotide sequence: TGCGCCAGCAGCCAAGATAACCCCAGGGGCACTGAAGCTTTCTTT.

The CDR3 coding sequence is TGCGCCAGCAGTGAGTCGTTAAGGCGGGTCCCTGAAGCTTTCTTT. Residues: CASSESLRRVPEAFF. The chain employs TRBV10-2 and TRBJ1-1; D gene uncertain. CDR1 WSHSY and CDR2 SAAADI come from the germline V gene. The CDR3 sequence is 15 residues long. V lost 0 bases to trimming and J lost 6 bases, with 14 bases between them.

This clone is a singleton in its sample. The rearrangement uses TRBV5-5 and TRBJ2-4, with 9 nucleotides matching TRBD1. V lost 2 bases and J lost 9; bases outside the gene matches: 6. This CDR3 has 14 amino acids. CDR1 SGHKS and CDR2 YYEKEE come from the germline V gene (reference sequence). CDR3 nucleotide sequence: TGTGCCAGCAGCTTCGGGACAGGGAATTCCATTCAGTACTTC. It translates to CASSFGTGNSIQYF.

This chain uses TRBV6-1 with TRBJ1-5, with TRBD1 matching 8 bases. The ends lost 6 bases at V and 7 bases at J; junction bases unmatched: 5. Germline-derived CDR1 and CDR2 are MNHNS and SASEGT. The CDR3 runs 13 residues. The CDR3 is CASRLQGDQPQHF. The DNA of the CDR3 is TGTGCCAGCAGATTACAGGGGGACCAGCCCCAGCATTTT.

The rearrangement links TRBV11-2 to TRBJ1-6, with a weak D call TRBD1 (5 bases). This CDR3 has 15 residues. CDR1 is SGHAT and CDR2 is FQNNGV in the germline V gene. Deletions cut 1 base from V and 6 bases from J, with 10 bases between. The CDR3 DNA is TGTGCCAGCAGCTTAGCGGCCAGGGCTAATTCACCCCTCCACTTT. It translates to CASSLAARANSPLHF. The complete variable domain, with remaining parts taken from reference TRBV11-2 and TRBJ1-6, reads EAGVAQSPRYKIIEKRQSVAFWCNPISGHATLYWYQQILGQGPKLLIQFQNNGVVDDSQLPKDRFSAERLKGVDSTLKIQPAKLEDSAVYLCASSLAARANSPLHFGNGTRLTVT.

The chain links TRBV30 to TRBJ1-5; the D is unclear. The CDR3 covers 14 residues. Germline loops: CDR1 GTSNPN, CDR2 SVGIG (reference sequence). Trimming cost V 2 bases and J 2 bases, with 10 bases left between them. CDR3 residues: CAWSPHAGNQPQHF. DNA for the CDR3: TGTGCCTGGAGTCCTCACGCGGGCAATCAGCCCCAGCATTTT.

V usage is TRBV5-8 and J usage is TRBJ1-1, with unresolved D. CDR3 length: 16 amino acids. Trimming left V 1 base short and J 0 bases short, with 13 bases between. Germline CDR1 is SGHTS and CDR2 is YDEGEE. This chain's CDR3 is CASSLKRRRMNTEAFF. The CDR3 DNA sequence: TGTGCCAGCAGCTTGAAGCGGAGAAGGATGAACACTGAAGCTTTCTTT.

This clone was counted once. The chain has TRBV19 and TRBJ2-7; D unresolved. Germline CDR1 and CDR2: LNHDA and SQIVND (reference sequence). The CDR3 totals 12 residues. Trimming pared 6 bases from V and 4 bases from J, leaving 10 bases between. The CDR3 region is CASSGRLYEQYF. The CDR3 bases are TGTGCCAGTAGCGGCCGACTTTACGAGCAGTACTTC.

V is TRBV2 and J is TRBJ2-1, with no clear D. With 2 bases removed from V and 9 bases from J, the gap between germline ends came to 11 bases. The CDR3 loop spans 13 amino acids. Germline V CDR1 and CDR2: SNHLY, FYNNEI. CDR3 residues: CASSEPGSVEQFF. The CDR3 coding sequence is TGTGCCAGCAGTGAACCGGGTTCGGTTGAGCAGTTCTTC.

In its sample, this clone is medium-sized. The genes are TRBV7-9 and TRBJ1-2; possibly TRBD1 for D (6 bases). Germline CDR1 is SEHNR and CDR2 is FQNEAQ (reference sequence). This CDR3 is 14 amino acids long. V was shortened by 5 bases and J by 3 bases, with 13 bases between the two germline ends. The CDR3 nucleotides are TGTGCCAGCAGCGCAGGGGTTTCGCACTATGGCTACACCTTC. This gives the protein CASSAGVSHYGYTF. The full variable domain, in which reference TRBV7-9 and TRBJ1-2 provide the parts outside the CDR3, is DTGVSQNPRHKITKRGQNVTFRCDPISEHNRLYWYRQTLGQGPEFLTYFQNEAQLEKSRLLSDRFSAERPKGSFSTLEIQRTEQGDSAMYLCASSAGVSHYGYTFGSGTRLTVV.

This chain uses TRBV5-6 with TRBJ1-2; D call uncertain. CDR3 size: 13 residues. V lost 7 bases and J 4 bases, leaving 14 bases between the germline ends. Germline V gives CDR1 SGHDT, CDR2 YYEEEE. CDR3 amino acids: CASAVGVFYGYTF. The CDR3 nucleotides are TGTGCCAGCGCCGTCGGAGTCTTCTATGGCTACACCTTC.

The chain uses TRBV4-1 and TRBJ1-2; perhaps TRBD1 as D (5 bases). This CDR3 is built from 13 residues. CDR1 is MGHRA, CDR2 YSYEKL, per germline. Trimming shortened V by 3 bases and J by 2 bases, and 7 bases separated the two germline ends. For the CDR3, the DNA is TGCGCCAGCAGCCAGACAGCAAACTATGGCTACACCTTC. This sequence encodes CASSQTANYGYTF.

The chain couples TRBV27 to TRBJ2-1, with a weak D call TRBD2 (6 bases). In germline, CDR1 is MNHEY, CDR2 SMNVEV (reference sequence). This CDR3 is 16 amino acids long. V lost 0 bases to trimming and J lost 3 bases, with 12 bases between them. This CDR3 is CASSLSTGVVYNEQFF. The CDR3, as DNA: TGTGCCAGCAGTTTATCGACGGGAGTCGTCTACAATGAGCAGTTCTTC.

The V gene is TRBV19, the J gene TRBJ1-5, with unresolved D. From germline, CDR1 is LNHDA and CDR2 SQIVND (reference sequence). This CDR3 has 16 amino acids. V lost 5 bases and J lost 3, with 17 bases in between. The CDR3 DNA sequence: TGTGCCAGTAGTCCCCAACGGGGTGTTGACAATCAGCCCCAGCATTTT. This encodes CASSPQRGVDNQPQHF.

V and J are TRBV11-2 and TRBJ2-3; D possibly corresponds to TRBD2 (7 bases). The CDR3 loop spans 14 amino acids. Germline V CDR1 and CDR2: SGHAT, FQNNGV. V lost 2 bases to trimming and J lost 8 bases, with 14 bases between them. The CDR3 DNA reads as TGTGCCAGCAGCTTAACCGCGGGGGCCCCTACGCAGTATTTT. It translates to CASSLTAGAPTQYF.

The CDR3 DNA reads as TGTGCCAGCAGTTTGGACAGGGACAGCGGGACGAGGGTAGATACGCAGTATTTT. This translates into CASSLDRDSGTRVDTQYF. The V and J genes are TRBV2 and TRBJ2-3; D is possibly TRBD1 (8 bases). Trimming removed 5 bases from V and 5 bases from J, with 26 bases in between. This CDR3 is 18 amino acids long. From germline, CDR1 is SNHLY and CDR2 FYNNEI.

This clone has only one observation. V gene TRBV7-7 combines with J gene TRBJ1-1; no reliable D call. The CDR3 length is 13 residues. Trimming stripped 5 bases from V and 2 bases from J, with 9 bases between. Germline-derived CDR1 and CDR2 are SSHAT and FNYEAQ (reference sequence). The chain's CDR3 is CASSPGINTEAFF. The CDR3 coding sequence is TGTGCCAGCAGCCCGGGGATTAACACTGAAGCTTTCTTT.

The table lists this clone with a few counts. The chain recombines TRBV28 with TRBJ1-5, with D maybe TRBD1 (6 bases). This CDR3 contains 16 residues. V lost 1 base and J 2 bases, leaving 12 bases between the germline ends. Germline V CDR1 and CDR2: MDHEN, SYDVKM. CDR3 coding DNA: TGTGCCAGCAGTTTATCCGCCAGGGGAGGCAATCAGCCCCAGCATTTT. This codes for CASSLSARGGNQPQHF.

The gene calls are TRBV20-1 and TRBJ1-2; the D is unclear. CDR1 and CDR2 (germline): DFQATT, SNEGSKA (reference sequence). V lost 5 bases and J 8 bases, leaving 9 bases between the germline ends. The CDR3 runs 10 residues. CDR3: CSAAPGGYTF. DNA of the CDR3: TGCAGTGCTGCCCCGGGAGGCTACACCTTC.

The rearrangement links TRBV7-9 to TRBJ2-1, with D possibly matching TRBD2 (5 bases). The CDR3 sequence is 17 residues long. Germline V gives CDR1 SEHNR, CDR2 FQNEAQ (reference sequence). Deletions cut 9 bases from V and 5 bases from J, with 26 bases between. CDR3 residues: CASHPSFQPRSDNEQFF. The CDR3 DNA is TGTGCCAGTCACCCTAGCTTTCAACCGCGGTCAGACAATGAGCAGTTCTTC.

The gene calls are TRBV2 and TRBJ2-3; possibly TRBD2 for D (6 bases). This CDR3 region has 15 residues. Deletions cut 4 bases from V and 2 bases from J, with 13 bases between. CDR1 and CDR2 (germline): SNHLY, FYNNEI. As DNA, the CDR3 is TGTGCCAGCAGTGCCCGGGACTCCTTCACAGATACGCAGTATTTT. This translates into CASSARDSFTDTQYF.

This clone occurred a few times. The genes are TRBV29-1 and TRBJ1-4; TRBD1 aligns across 7 bases. CDR3 size: 14 residues. CDR1 and CDR2 (germline): SQVTM, ANQGSEA. V was pared by 7 bases and J by 8 bases, with 13 bases of the junction left unmatched. The CDR3: CSAQSQGREEKLFF. The CDR3 DNA follows: TGCAGCGCACAATCACAGGGGCGGGAAGAAAAACTGTTTTTT. The whole variable domain, remainder taken from reference TRBV29-1 and TRBJ1-4, is SAVISQKPSRDICQRGTSLTIQCQVDSQVTMMFWYRQQPGQSLTLIATANQGSEATYESGFVIDKFPISRPNLTFSTLTVSNMSPEDSSIYLCSAQSQGREEKLFFGSGTQLSVL.